This TCR beta chain was profiled in a study of T cell responses to AZD1222 COVID-19 vaccine. A note on this clone: Its antigen is undetermined.

Germline CDR1 and CDR2: KGHSH and LQKENI. This CDR3 has 13 residues. Between the trimmed V and J ends, which lost 3 bases and 0 bases, there was a span of 5 bases. Study findings and constraints: Spike-specific TCR breadth rose after two AZD1222 doses, and depth rose as well.

The repertoire was sequenced with immunoSEQ multiplex PCR; TCRdb's copy has only in-frame clones and lacks some. The sample has approximately 77,000 clones, approximately 85% seen once. Specimen: peripheral blood, collected 28 days after the second AZD1222 dose. This sequence originates from an adult who received the AZD1222 COVID-19 vaccine. V usage is TRBV18 and J usage is TRBJ1-1, with unresolved D. CDR3 DNA: TGTGCCAGCTCACCTAGGGTGAACACTGAAGCTTTCTTT. It yields the protein CASSPRVNTEAFF.